This is a list of T cell receptor beta chains from one sample in a study of neurological immune-mediated disorders. Using its own MiXCR run on the 5' RACE reads, TCRdb lists one record per CDR3 protein. The sample carries 65,000 to 80,000 distinct CDR3 sequences, roughly 15% recorded once. The sequenced sample consisted of PBMCs. The receptor set was obtained from a woman between 40 and 55 years old in good health. Both conserved end residues are part of each CDR3. D genes are given only for firm matches. Size is omitted from some rows. Given values are once, few, many or a class for expanded clones.

d_gene,abundance,v_gene,j_gene,CDR3nt,CDR3aa
.,.,TRBV10-3,TRBJ1-1,TGTGCCATCAGTGAACCGGACACTGAAGCTTTCTTT,CAISEPDTEAFF
TRBD1,many,TRBV29-1,TRBJ1-4,TGCAGCGTTAAGACAGGGGGCTTCGGAAAACTGTTTTTT,CSVKTGGFGKLFF
.,many,TRBV9,TRBJ1-3,TGTGCCAGCAGCGTAGATGGATCAGGAAACACCATATATTTT,CASSVDGSGNTIYF
TRBD1,many,TRBV6-5,TRBJ2-5,TGTGCCAGCAGTCCGGACAGGGAGACCCAGTACTTC,CASSPDRETQYF
.,.,TRBV2,TRBJ2-3,TGTGCCAGCAGTACCGACCGGGGAGGGGGCACAGATACGCAGAATTTT,CASSTDRGGGTDTQNF
TRBD2,.,TRBV20-1,TRBJ2-1,TGCAGTGCTAGTTTCCCTGGAGCGGGGGGCCAGAGTGTGGGCAATGAGCAGTTCTTC,CSASFPGAGGQSVGNEQFF
.,many,TRBV5-1,TRBJ2-1,TGCGCCAGCAGCTTGATTCGGGACCCCGGTCCGACCTACAATGAGCAGTTCTTC,CASSLIRDPGPTYNEQFF
.,once,TRBV20-1,TRBJ2-1,TGCAGTGCTAGTGTAGGAAGGAATGAGCAGTTCTTC,CSASVGRNEQFF
TRBD2,many,TRBV5-1,TRBJ2-5,TGCGCCAGCAGCCCTGCGGATACGGGGGGGCAAGAGACCCAGTACTTC,CASSPADTGGQETQYF
.,.,TRBV20-1,TRBJ2-3,TGCAGGGTTGGGCGGGGCTGTGAAGATACGCAGTATTTT,CRVGRGCEDTQYF
TRBD2,many,TRBV7-6,TRBJ2-7,TGTGCCAGCAGCTTCAATTCCGGGACTAGCGGGGGGGCCGCCTACGAGCAGTACTTC,CASSFNSGTSGGAAYEQYF
.,few,TRBV7-9,TRBJ1-4,TGTGCCAGCAGAACCGGCGGTGAAAAACTGTTTTTT,CASRTGGEKLFF
.,.,TRBV5-1,TRBJ1-1,TGCGCTAGCAGCTCCAATCCCCCGAACACTGAAGGTTTCTTT,CASSSNPPNTEGFF
TRBD1,.,TRBV5-1,TRBJ2-5,TGCGCCAGCAGATCCACCGGGACAGGGGTCGGGACCCAGTACTTC,CASRSTGTGVGTQYF
.,many,TRBV28,TRBJ1-6,TGTGCCAGCAGTTATAAGGAAAGAAATTCACCCCTCCACTTT,CASSYKERNSPLHF
TRBD1,many,TRBV20-1,TRBJ2-6,TGCAGTGCCATACAGGGGGGTTCTGGGGCCAACGTCCTGACTTTC,CSAIQGGSGANVLTF
.,many,TRBV20-1,TRBJ1-2,TGCAGTGCTAGAGCCACAGTGGAGGGCTATGGCTACACCTTC,CSARATVEGYGYTF
.,many,TRBV12-3/TRBV12-4,TRBJ2-2,TGTGCCAGCACGGTGGGGGGCACCGGGGAGCTGTTTTTT,CASTVGGTGELFF
TRBD2,many,TRBV20-1,TRBJ2-5,TGCAGTGCTAGACCGGTAGCGGGGGGGGAGACCCAGTACTTC,CSARPVAGGETQYF
.,many,TRBV28,TRBJ1-6,TGTGCCAGCAGCCTTGCAACAGGGCGAAATTCACCCCTCCACTTT,CASSLATGRNSPLHF
.,many,TRBV6-2/TRBV6-3,TRBJ2-3,TGTGCCAGCAGTTACCATGGGGGTACAAGCACAGATACGCAGTATTTT,CASSYHGGTSTDTQYF
TRBD1,many,TRBV4-3,TRBJ2-5,TGCGCCAGCAGCCGCGAAGACAGGGCCCAAGAGACCCAGTACTTC,CASSREDRAQETQYF
TRBD1,.,TRBV9,TRBJ2-2,TGTGCCAGCAGCGTAGAGCCCCATGGGACAGCCACCACCGGGGAGCTGTTTTTT,CASSVEPHGTATTGELFF
.,once,TRBV20-1,TRBJ1-2,TGCAGTGCTAGTGTGGGTGCAAGGTGGGATGGCTACACCTTC,CSASVGARWDGYTF
TRBD2,medium-sized,TRBV6-5,TRBJ2-3,TGTGCCAGCAGGTCCGGCAGGAAGGCGGGGGGGCCAGATACGCAGTATTTT,CASRSGRKAGGPDTQYF
TRBD2,many,TRBV15,TRBJ2-5,TGTGCCACCAGCAGCGGGGGGGTAATGCCGGAGACCCAGTACTTC,CATSSGGVMPETQYF
.,many,TRBV12-3/TRBV12-4,TRBJ1-1,TGTGCCAGCAGTTTGGGCAGGGGCACTGAAGCTTTCTTT,CASSLGRGTEAFF
TRBD2,many,TRBV3-1,TRBJ2-7,TGTGCCAGCAGCCCCACTAGCGGGGCGTCCTACGAGCAGTACTTC,CASSPTSGASYEQYF
TRBD1,many,TRBV12-3/TRBV12-4,TRBJ2-1,TGTGCCAGCAGCCTAGGGACAGGCATTTTCTACAATGAGCAGTTCTTC,CASSLGTGIFYNEQFF
.,many,TRBV5-1,TRBJ1-2,TGCGCCAGCAGGAGGGAACGGAACTATGGCTACACCTTC,CASRRERNYGYTF
.,many,TRBV9,TRBJ1-1,TGTGCCAGCAGCGTAGCAGGAGGGAGGGTGAACACTGAAGCTTTCTTT,CASSVAGGRVNTEAFF
.,many,TRBV28,TRBJ2-3,TGTGCCAGCAGAGAAACAGGGATGGCTTCCCAGTATTTT,CASRETGMASQYF
.,many,TRBV6-5,TRBJ2-2,TGTGCCAGCTCCGTGGGGAACACCGGGGAGCTGTTTTTT,CASSVGNTGELFF
.,.,TRBV19,TRBJ2-3,TGTGCCACCGCCGGGTCTCCCGGAGATACGCAGTATTTT,CATAGSPGDTQYF
.,many,TRBV6-2/TRBV6-3,TRBJ2-1,TGTGCCAGCAGTTATACGTTAAGGGGTTCGGATGAGCAGTTCTTC,CASSYTLRGSDEQFF
.,.,TRBV5-5,TRBJ2-2,TGTGCCAGTAGCTTTGTAGCCTCCGAGCTGTTTTTT,CASSFVASELFF
.,many,TRBV5-1,TRBJ2-1,TGCGCCAGCAGCTTGGCCATTAGTTCTAATGAGCAGTTCTTC,CASSLAISSNEQFF
TRBD1,many,TRBV4-3,TRBJ1-1,TGCGCCAGCAGCCAAATCCAGGGCAGGGGGAGGACTGAAGCTTTCTTT,CASSQIQGRGRTEAFF
.,many,TRBV6-2/TRBV6-3,TRBJ1-2,TGTGCCAGCAGCTCTACCTTATATGGCTACACCTTC,CASSSTLYGYTF
.,.,TRBV18,TRBJ1-1,TGTGCCAGCTCGCCCAACGCGGGCCGCACTGAAGCTTTCTTT,CASSPNAGRTEAFF
TRBD1,many,TRBV10-3,TRBJ2-5,TGTGCCATCAGTGGATCCTGGACAGGGGGAGGACAAGAGACCCAGTACTTC,CAISGSWTGGGQETQYF
.,.,TRBV20-1,TRBJ2-1,TGCAGTGCTAGAGATCAGGAGCAGTTCTTC,CSARDQEQFF
.,many,TRBV25-1,TRBJ1-1,TGTGCCAGCAGTGCAGCGAACACTGAAGCTTTCTTT,CASSAANTEAFF
.,.,TRBV4-3,TRBJ2-5,TGCGCCAGCAGCCAAGGGTCGCAAGAGACCCAGTACTTC,CASSQGSQETQYF
.,many,TRBV6-5,TRBJ1-3,TGTGCCAGCAGGACCGTATCTGGAAACACCATATATTTT,CASRTVSGNTIYF
TRBD1,many,TRBV24-1,TRBJ2-2,TGTGCCACCAGAGACAGGGGTCTAAGGGACACCGGGGAGCTGTTTTTT,CATRDRGLRDTGELFF
TRBD1,many,TRBV28,TRBJ1-2,TGTGCCAGCAGCCTGACTCTCAGGGGGCCTGGCTATGGCTACACCTTC,CASSLTLRGPGYGYTF
.,many,TRBV5-1,TRBJ2-2,TGCGCCAGCAGCTTATACAGGGTTCCCGGGGAGCTGTTTTTT,CASSLYRVPGELFF